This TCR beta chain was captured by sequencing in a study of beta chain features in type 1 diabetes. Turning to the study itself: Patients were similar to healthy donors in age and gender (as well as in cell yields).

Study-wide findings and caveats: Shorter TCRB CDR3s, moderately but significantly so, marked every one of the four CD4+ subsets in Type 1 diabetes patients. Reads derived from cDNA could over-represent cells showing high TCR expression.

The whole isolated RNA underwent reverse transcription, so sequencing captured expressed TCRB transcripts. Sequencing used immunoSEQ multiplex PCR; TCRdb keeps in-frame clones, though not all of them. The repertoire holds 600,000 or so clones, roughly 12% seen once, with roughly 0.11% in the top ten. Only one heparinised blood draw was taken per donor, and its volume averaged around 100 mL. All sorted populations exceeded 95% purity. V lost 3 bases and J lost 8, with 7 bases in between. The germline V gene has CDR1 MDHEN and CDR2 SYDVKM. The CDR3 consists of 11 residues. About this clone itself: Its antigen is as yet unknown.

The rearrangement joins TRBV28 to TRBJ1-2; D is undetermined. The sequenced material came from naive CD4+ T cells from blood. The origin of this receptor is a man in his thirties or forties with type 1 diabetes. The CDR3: CASSLRRGYTF. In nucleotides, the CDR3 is TGTGCCAGCAGTTTGCGAAGGGGCTACACCTTC.